A single sample is the source of the 17 T cell receptor beta chains below, sequenced in a study of radiotherapy plus CTLA-4 blockade in lung cancer. The repertoire was sequenced with immunoSEQ multiplex PCR; TCRdb's copy has only in-frame clones and lacks some. The sample comprises roughly 30,000 clones, about 77% of which are singletons, and 20% to 30% rests with the top ten. The specimen comprised peripheral blood, sampled from a patient treated with radiotherapy plus ipilimumab. The receptors originated from a human donor with non-small cell lung cancer that progressed on radiotherapy plus ipilimumab.

The chain employs TRBV30 and TRBJ2-5; D may be TRBD1 (6 bases). CDR3 length: 12 residues. V lost 0 bases and J 5 bases, leaving 7 bases between the germline ends. Germline values: CDR1 GTSNPN, CDR2 SVGIG (reference sequence). The CDR3 DNA reads TGTGCCTGGAGTGTAGGGGGTGAGACCCAGTACTTC. It is translated as CAWSVGGETQYF.

CDR3 DNA: TGTGCCAGCAGCGAAGCCGGGACAGGCGTCCACGAGCAGTACTTC. Its protein is CASSEAGTGVHEQYF. The rearrangement joins TRBV9 to TRBJ2-7, with 8 positions matching TRBD1. The junction had 10 bases not matched to a gene; V was cut back by 3 bases and J by 5 bases. The germline gives CDR1 SGDLS, CDR2 YYNGEE. This CDR3 is 15 amino acids long.

The rearrangement links TRBV28 to TRBJ2-7; 11 bases match TRBD1. Unmatched junction bases numbered 9, after V lost 5 bases and J lost 3 bases. This CDR3 comprises 16 residues. The germline V gene encodes CDR1 MDHEN and CDR2 SYDVKM. The CDR3 sequence is CASSPFEDRGLYEQYF. DNA for the CDR3: TGTGCCAGCAGTCCGTTTGAGGACAGGGGGCTCTACGAGCAGTACTTC.

This sequence joins TRBV12-5 and TRBJ1-6; the D is unclear. V was trimmed by 7 bases and J by 6 bases, leaving 16 bases between them. The CDR3 contains 15 residues. Germline CDR1 reads LGHNT; CDR2 reads FRNRAP. The CDR3, as DNA: TGTGCTAGTGTACCCCTATGGTGGGGTAATTCACCCCTCCACTTT. Translated: CASVPLWWGNSPLHF.

The chain links TRBV18 to TRBJ1-5; D call uncertain. Germline V CDR1 and CDR2: KGHSH, LQKENI. The V and J ends lost 6 bases and 6 bases respectively, with 15 bases between them. The CDR3 loop spans 14 amino acids. CDR3 protein: CASSLGPGSQPQHF. The CDR3 DNA reads TGTGCCAGCTCCCTAGGGCCGGGGAGTCAGCCCCAGCATTTT.

This rearrangement joins TRBV2 to TRBJ2-3, with 7 bases fitting TRBD2. This CDR3 contains 16 residues. V trimming: 3 bases; J trimming: 2 bases; junction bases outside the gene matches: 8. From germline, CDR1 is SNHLY and CDR2 FYNNEI. The CDR3 nucleotides read TGTGCCAGCAGTGAGGGGTCGGGGACTAACACAGATACGCAGTATTTT. It translates to CASSEGSGTNTDTQYF.

This sequence joins TRBV6-5 and TRBJ1-5; maybe TRBD1 (6 bases). The germline gives CDR1 MNHEY, CDR2 SVGAGI. V was cut by 0 bases and J by 5 bases, with 11 bases left in between. The CDR3 runs 15 residues. The CDR3 nucleotides are TGTGCCAGCAGTTACTCGCCGGGGGCACATCAGCCCCAGCATTTT. Its protein product is CASSYSPGAHQPQHF.

This clone was counted once. This chain joins TRBV7-2 and TRBJ2-7; D is possibly TRBD1 or TRBD2 (5 bases each). CDR3 size: 14 residues. CDR1 is SGHTA, CDR2 FQGNSA, per germline. V was trimmed by 2 bases and J by 7 bases, leaving 15 bases between them. The CDR3 is CASSLQGEAVEQYF. CDR3 DNA sequence: TGTGCCAGCAGCTTACAGGGAGAAGCCGTAGAGCAGTACTTC.

The genes are TRBV18 and TRBJ1-1; weak D call: TRBD1 (5 bases). Germline assignment: CDR1 KGHSH and CDR2 LQKENI. Trimming pared 4 bases from V and 0 bases from J, leaving 21 bases between. The CDR3 extends over 18 amino acids. In DNA, the CDR3 is TGTGCCAGCTCACGGGGGTTGAGTGGTGGGGAGATGAACACTGAAGCTTTCTTT. Protein product: CASSRGLSGGEMNTEAFF.

The chain links TRBV6-4 to TRBJ1-5; no clear D gene. Trimming removed 4 bases from V and 3 bases from J, with 7 bases in between. CDR1 is MRHNA and CDR2 is SNTAGT in the germline V gene. The length of the CDR3 is 13 residues. CDR3 residues: CASSASLNQPQHF. In nucleotides, the CDR3 is TGTGCCAGCAGTGCATCGCTCAATCAGCCCCAGCATTTT.

This clone ranks as medium-sized. This CDR3 is CASSGDRVGANVLTF. The CDR3 nucleotides read TGTGCCAGCAGTGGCGACAGGGTTGGGGCCAACGTCCTGACTTTC. The chain employs TRBV2 and TRBJ2-6, with 7 bases fitting TRBD1. Unmatched junction bases numbered 3, after V lost 4 bases and J lost 3 bases. Germline loops: CDR1 SNHLY, CDR2 FYNNEI. This CDR3 is built from 15 residues.

V and J are TRBV15 and TRBJ1-5, with D uncertain. Deletions cut 2 bases from V and 4 bases from J, with 6 bases between. Germline CDR1 LNHNV, CDR2 YYDKDF (reference sequence). This CDR3 region has 13 residues. DNA of the CDR3: TGTGCCACCAGCAGATCTCCGAATCAGCCCCAGCATTTT. The encoded protein is CATSRSPNQPQHF.

The chain joins TRBV5-5 to TRBJ1-4, with D uncertain. The V end was cut by 1 base, the J end by 4 bases, with 14 bases between. Germline loops: CDR1 SGHKS, CDR2 YYEKEE (reference sequence). The length of the CDR3 is 16 residues. The DNA for the CDR3 is TGTGCCAGCAGCTTGTATGGCGGCTGGGGTAATGAAAAACTGTTTTTT. Protein: CASSLYGGWGNEKLFF.

This chain joins TRBV5-1 and TRBJ1-1, with D maybe TRBD1 (6 bases). The germline CDR1 and CDR2 sequences are SGHRS and YFSETQ. The V gene lost 2 bases and the J gene lost 2 bases, with 13 bases spanning the gap. CDR3 length: 15 amino acids. CDR3 protein: CASSFTGTSNTEAFF. The CDR3, as DNA: TGCGCCAGCAGCTTCACCGGGACATCTAACACTGAAGCTTTCTTT.

A few counts support this clone. J is TRBJ1-6 and V is TRBV5-4; 10 bases are shared with TRBD1. Trimming took 4 bases from V and 7 from J; bases not matched to a gene: 5. Germline V gives CDR1 SGHNT, CDR2 YYREEE (reference sequence). This CDR3 has 15 residues. The DNA for the CDR3 is TGTGCCAGCAGCCCGGGGGGACAGGGGAATTCACCCCTCCACTTT. Residues: CASSPGGQGNSPLHF.

The chain recombines TRBV19 with TRBJ2-3, with D hard to call. CDR3 size: 15 residues. The germline gives CDR1 LNHDA, CDR2 SQIVND (reference sequence). Trimming stripped 8 bases from V and 2 bases from J, with 17 bases between. The CDR3 DNA reads as TGTGCCAGTGCCGCAAGCATCCAACCCACAGATACGCAGTATTTT. Encoded protein: CASAASIQPTDTQYF.

V gene TRBV29-1 combines with J gene TRBJ1-2; D is possibly TRBD1 (5 bases). Germline CDR1 SQVTM, CDR2 ANQGSEA. Trimming took off 3 bases at V and 1 base at J, with 6 bases between the two ends. The CDR3 covers 12 residues. The CDR3 DNA is TGCAGCGTTGACAGGGATAACTATGGCTACACCTTC. Protein product: CSVDRDNYGYTF. The full variable domain, completed using reference TRBV29-1 and TRBJ1-2, is SAVISQKPSRDICQRGTSLTIQCQVDSQVTMMFWYRQQPGQSLTLIATANQGSEATYESGFVIDKFPISRPNLTFSTLTVSNMSPEDSSIYLCSVDRDNYGYTFGSGTRLTVV.